The subject of this entry is one T cell receptor (beta chain). Its antigen is not yet known. Base qualities are missing; no much larger clone stands one base away. The cohort comprised approximately 700 healthy bone marrow donors. All cohort members were sampled while nominally healthy, although unrecorded immune exposures were likely present. The donor was CMV seropositive and was included in the group of approximately 300 seropositive cohort members. A peripheral blood sample was collected from each donor, and TCR beta sequencing was performed on peripheral blood mononuclear cells. Genomic DNA extraction from the blood cell samples was performed with the Qiagen DNeasy Blood Extraction Kit. The library was produced with the immunoSEQ multiplex PCR assay. For the multiplex PCR, a mixture combining 60 forward primers for TCR Vbeta segments and 13 reverse primers for TCR Jbeta segments was used. A multiplex PCR assay on genomic DNA amplified the CDR3 region of rearranged TCR beta genes. On the Illumina HiSeq System, the amplified TCR beta libraries were sequenced as 87-base-pair reads. On the authors' methods: In a later analysis, about 80 million unique TCR beta chains were counted across the 690 or so repertoires, and roughly 11 million of these chains were shared by at least two donors. To remove PCR and sequencing errors, raw reads were error-corrected and collapsed into unique sequences using a nearest-neighbor algorithm that merged closely related sequences. To assign V, D and J gene segments, CDR3 sequences were aligned to IMGT reference sequences. For a sequence to be retained, a match of at least six nucleotides was required to both a V gene segment and a J gene segment. Rearrangements were called productive when the CDR3 lacked stop codons and stayed in frame with V and J; all others were non-productive. Following IMGT convention, CDR3 was defined as the stretch from the second conserved V-encoded cysteine to the conserved J-encoded phenylalanine. The earlier analysis of approximately 500 of the donors excluded sequences that lacked an unambiguous match to a single V gene segment. An earlier analysis of a few hundred of the donors called V segments functional above 56.7% productive rearrangements and segregating when the between-donor standard deviation exceeded 5%. A statistical classification framework was developed to diagnose cytomegalovirus status using the catalog of TCR beta chain sequences. A later analysis assigned V and J genes by comparing TCR nucleotide sequences with IMGT/GENE-DB human TR gene sequences. Using the TCRdist pipeline, a later analysis assigned CDR3 sequences along with most-parsimonious VDJ recombination scenarios. A later analysis defined each TCR beta chain by its CDR3 amino acid sequence plus V-gene family, and excluded reads lacking a unique V-gene family. A later analysis removed 550 to 650 highly shared, low-generation-probability nucleotide sequences to deal with suspected cross-contamination and a sequencing artifact. A later analysis calculated a clonal expansion index for each public chain from normalized within-repertoire ranks of inferred template counts. In a later analysis, generation probabilities were computed with a VDJ recombination model fitted to out-of-frame rearrangements, and the resulting probabilities were checked against IGoR. In a later analysis, TCR-TCR, TCR-HLA and TCR-CMV co-occurrence was scored with hypergeometric tests, and a repertoire-size bias correction was applied to TCR pairs. False discovery rates were estimated in a later analysis by permuting HLA or CMV assignments 20 times. In a later analysis, co-occurring TCRs were grouped using DBSCAN, and TCRdist sequence similarity was added for clustering within HLA-allele-positive subsets. For co-occurrence clustering, repertoires with fewer than 30,000 or more than 120,000 public chains were excluded, along with five repertoires with anomalous nucleotide sharing. TCRdb mirrors the immuneACCESS table, restricted to in-frame sequences. Some clones are absent from its copies; in checked studies, under half trace to an unresolved V gene, and the reason for the others is unknown. The V and J calls and clone size were taken over from that table, and D and trimming were inferred from the DNA. The sample yields some 100,000 clones; over 75% were counted once. The ten largest clones capture approximately 1.3% of the sample.

Reading from cysteine to phenylalanine, the CDR3 counts 14 amino acids. CDR3 DNA is the only sequence kept; it has 42 bases, read in frame from the first base. From the germline V gene, CDR1 is SGHDN and CDR2 is FVKESK. The germline V end is reduced by 0 bases and the J end by 5 bases; junction bases left unmatched: 4. The data were obtained in a study of cytomegalovirus exposure and HLA in healthy donors (dated by TCRdb to 2016 to 2017). Looking at the study overall: An earlier analysis of roughly 610 of the donors reported 276 Gb of sequence data and approximately 120 million unique TCR beta sequences obtained from some 170 million T cells. Roughly 300 gigabases of sequencing data and approximately 93 million unique TCR sequences were included in an early release covering under 650 HLA-typed donors. Among the roughly 370 genotyped donors, roughly 80% belonged to the genetic ancestry cluster associated with self-reported Caucasian donors. The study aimed to test whether cataloging public T cell receptors could reveal signatures of past pathogen exposure. The study profiled the T cell repertoires of about 640 subjects by immunosequencing and related them to cytomegalovirus serostatus. In addition to the first cohort of about 650 subjects, a separate validation cohort of about 120 different subjects was used. High-throughput TCR immunosequencing, statistical association of individual TCRs with disease status, and machine learning were combined to predict cytomegalovirus infection status. A later analysis re-examined previously published TCR beta repertoires from about 670 donors and added high-resolution HLA genotyping to investigate patterns of TCR occurrence. Rather than using new phenotypic data, the later analysis identified candidate immune exposures from TCR beta sequences and from how often those sequences occurred across donors. To decide whether each TCR beta V gene segment behaved as functional or pseudogenic, an earlier analysis of some 540 of the donors relied on high-throughput TCR beta sequencing. Donor age, sex, ethnicity and CMV serostatus were collected together with the repertoire data. In a later genetic analysis, genome-wide SNP genotypes for about three fifths of the roughly 670 donors were used, and that subset was treated as a discovery cohort. All discovery cohort repertoires had been generated using a single sequencing platform. HLA typing included class I and class II loci at four-digit resolution. The number of typed donors differed by locus: about 629-630 for A, B, C, DRB1 and DQB1; 522 for DQA1; roughly 600 for DPA1; and roughly 450 for DPB1. Four or five DR-DQ haplotypes were handled as single units for association and clustering because linkage in the cohort was strong. Across some 400 genotyped donors of the cohort, an average of about 250,000 unique TCR beta nucleotide sequences per donor were sequenced, and roughly 18% of those sequences were non-productive.

The investigation overall reported the following: The study gave a list of 150 to 200 TCR beta chains associated with cytomegalovirus. A cluster of highly shared sequence variants was judged likely to be a technical artifact of the sequencing pipeline. Some IMGT-functional V segments, including TRBV6-2 and TRBV6-3, could not be told apart with the 87-base-pair reads, so those segments were excluded. According to the authors, the approach could potentially be generalized to other disease states and immunological phenotypes. The earlier analysis of approximately 590 of the donors excluded 15 to 20 rarely observed V segments, including chromosome 9 orphons, because counts were too low. A later genetic analysis reported fewer N-insertions in productive TCRs among donors in an Asian-associated ancestry cluster than the roughly 700-donor mean. A further reported finding was that TCR beta sequences accurately predicted the HLA-A and HLA-B alleles for most subjects in the first cohort. In this cohort, only TCR beta chains were sequenced, and detectable features were limited by the absence of alpha or paired-chain data. Compared with equally common non-associated chains, HLA-associated TCR beta chains in a later analysis were more clonally expanded and had lower generation probabilities. Correlated functional status among segregating V segments might reflect linkage disequilibrium, but an unknown experimental factor could not be ruled out. In a later analysis, the rate of TCR association differed among HLA loci, with DRB1 alleles having the most associated TCRs and HLA-C alleles having the fewest. A later analysis reported that several top co-occurrence clusters appeared linked to parvovirus B19, influenza, CMV and Epstein-Barr virus. In a later analysis, most CMV-associated TCR beta chains were found to appear HLA-restricted, with HLA associations seemingly driven largely by CMV exposure. Because HLA typing was unavailable for some donors at each locus, only the typed subset was used in association tests. In an earlier analysis of approximately 590 of the donors, most TCR beta V segments appeared in productive rearrangements about 90% or about 30% of the time, broadly matching IMGT annotations. Across donors, most TCR sequences were observed very rarely, whereas some public TCRs were present in many individuals. Assigning TCR associations to individual alleles was difficult when HLA alleles, especially DR and DQ, strongly co-occurred. In vitro tests confirmed that a few of the cytomegalovirus-associated TCR beta chains recognize cytomegalovirus antigens. V-gene and J-gene trimming of TCR beta chains was associated with a missense DCLRE1C variant in a later genetic analysis, and the association was replicated in an independent cohort. Roughly uniform sequencing depth across donors was assumed in presence/absence analyses, although this assumption may not hold. The classifier was reported to diagnose cytomegalovirus status with high specificity and sensitivity in both the original cohort and the validation cohort. A later analysis associated about 17,000 TCR beta sequences with specific HLA alleles at a false discovery rate of 0.05. Immune exposure information for the cohort was limited to CMV serostatus.

Recombination joined TRBV14 with TRBJ2-7; 7 central bases correspond to TRBD2. The receptor was isolated from a girl aged 2 to 9 in good health and CMV-seropositive. The sequenced material came from PBMCs. The CDR3 reads as follows: CASSQELARNEQYF. In nucleotides, the sequence is TGTGCCAGCAGCCAAGAACTAGCGAGAAACGAGCAGTACTTC.